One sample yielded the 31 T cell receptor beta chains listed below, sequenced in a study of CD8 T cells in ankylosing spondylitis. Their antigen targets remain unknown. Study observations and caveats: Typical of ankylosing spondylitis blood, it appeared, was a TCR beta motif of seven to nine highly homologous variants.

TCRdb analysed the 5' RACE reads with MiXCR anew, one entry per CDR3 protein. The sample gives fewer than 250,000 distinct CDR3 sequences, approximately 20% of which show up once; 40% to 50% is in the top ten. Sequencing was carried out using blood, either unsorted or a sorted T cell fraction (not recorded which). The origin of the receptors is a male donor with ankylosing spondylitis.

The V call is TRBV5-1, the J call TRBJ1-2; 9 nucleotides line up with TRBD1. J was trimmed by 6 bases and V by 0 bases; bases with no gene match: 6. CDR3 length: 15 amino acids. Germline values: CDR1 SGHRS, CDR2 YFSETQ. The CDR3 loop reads CASSLDPTGGNGYTF. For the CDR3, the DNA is TGCGCCAGCAGCTTGGACCCAACAGGGGGCAATGGCTACACCTTC.

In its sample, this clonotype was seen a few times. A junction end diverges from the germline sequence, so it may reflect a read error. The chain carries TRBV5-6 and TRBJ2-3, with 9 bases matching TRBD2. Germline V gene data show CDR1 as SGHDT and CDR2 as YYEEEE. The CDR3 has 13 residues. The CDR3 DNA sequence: TGTGCCAGCAGCTTGACCGAGGCTAGCGGGGTCTTATTT. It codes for CASSLTEASGVLF.

In DNA, the CDR3 is TGTGCCAGCAGTTACCTGGACGGCTCGAACACCGGGGAGCTGTTTTTT. As protein: CASSYLDGSNTGELFF. The rearrangement uses TRBV6-5 and TRBJ2-2, with D uncertain. The V end lost 2 bases, the J end lost 0 bases, and 10 bases lay between the germline ends. Germline CDR1 and CDR2: MNHEY and SVGAGI. This CDR3 has 16 residues.

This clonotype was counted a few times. The CDR3 bases are TGCAGTGCTAGAGACAGGGGGCGAGGTGAAAAACTGTTTTTT. Translating it yields CSARDRGRGEKLFF. The chain links TRBV20-1 to TRBJ1-4; 8 nucleotides align to TRBD1. The CDR3 is 14 amino acids. Trimming cost V 0 bases and J 7 bases; bases outside gene matches: 4. Per the germline V gene, CDR1 is DFQATT and CDR2 is SNEGSKA (reference sequence).

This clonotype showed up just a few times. For the CDR3, the DNA is TGTGCCAGTAGTTCCGGTCCAACTGAACCTGCCTACGAGCAGTACTTC. Encoded protein: CASSSGPTEPAYEQYF. The chain couples TRBV19 to TRBJ2-7; D not certain. V was pared by 5 bases and J by 2 bases, with 19 bases between. The length of the CDR3 is 16 residues. Germline lookup yields CDR1 LNHDA and CDR2 SQIVND (reference sequence).

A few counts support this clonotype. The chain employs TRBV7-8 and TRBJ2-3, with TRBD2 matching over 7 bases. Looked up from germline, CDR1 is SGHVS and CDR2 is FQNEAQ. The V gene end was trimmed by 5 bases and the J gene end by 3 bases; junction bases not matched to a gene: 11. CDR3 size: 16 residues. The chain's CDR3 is CASSPLTGGETDTQYF. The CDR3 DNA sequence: TGTGCCAGCAGCCCTCTGACTGGGGGGGAAACAGATACGCAGTATTTT.

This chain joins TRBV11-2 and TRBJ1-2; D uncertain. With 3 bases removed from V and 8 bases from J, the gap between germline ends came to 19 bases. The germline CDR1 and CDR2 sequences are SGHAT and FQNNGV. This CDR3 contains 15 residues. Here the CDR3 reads CASSFYLRGHRGYTF. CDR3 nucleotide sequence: TGTGCCAGCAGCTTTTATTTACGCGGGCATAGGGGCTACACCTTC.

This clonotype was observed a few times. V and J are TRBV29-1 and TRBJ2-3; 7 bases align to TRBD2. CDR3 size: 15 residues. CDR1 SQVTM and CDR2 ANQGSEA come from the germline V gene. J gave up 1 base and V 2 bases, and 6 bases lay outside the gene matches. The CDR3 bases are TGCAGCGTTGAATCGTTGGGGGGGGGCACAGATACGCAGTATTTT. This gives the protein CSVESLGGGTDTQYF.

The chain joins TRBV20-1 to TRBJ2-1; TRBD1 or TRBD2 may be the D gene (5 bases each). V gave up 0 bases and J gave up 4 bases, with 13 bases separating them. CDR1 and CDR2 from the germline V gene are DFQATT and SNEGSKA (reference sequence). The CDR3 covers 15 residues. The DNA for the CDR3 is TGCAGTGCTAGAGATGTGGGGGATTCGTACAATGAGCAGTTCTTC. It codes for CSARDVGDSYNEQFF.

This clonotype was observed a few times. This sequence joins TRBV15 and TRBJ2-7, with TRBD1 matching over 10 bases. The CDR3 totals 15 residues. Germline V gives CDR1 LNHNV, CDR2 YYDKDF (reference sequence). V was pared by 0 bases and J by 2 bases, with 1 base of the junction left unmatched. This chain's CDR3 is CATSRETGGPYEQYF. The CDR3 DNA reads TGTGCCACCAGCAGAGAGACAGGGGGCCCCTACGAGCAGTACTTC.

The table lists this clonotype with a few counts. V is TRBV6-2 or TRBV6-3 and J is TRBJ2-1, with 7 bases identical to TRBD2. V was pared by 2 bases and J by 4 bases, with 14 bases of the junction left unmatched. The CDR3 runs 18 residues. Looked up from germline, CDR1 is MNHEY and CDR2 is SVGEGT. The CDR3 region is CASSYIGRGGEGYNEQFF. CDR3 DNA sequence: TGTGCCAGCAGTTACATTGGCCGAGGAGGGGAGGGTTACAATGAGCAGTTCTTC.

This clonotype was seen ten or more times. CDR3 region: CSARGQGAWNEQFF. The CDR3 DNA reads as TGCAGTGCTAGAGGGCAGGGGGCATGGAATGAGCAGTTCTTC. The rearrangement links TRBV20-1 to TRBJ2-1, with 8 nucleotides matching TRBD1. CDR1 is DFQATT, CDR2 SNEGSKA, per germline (reference sequence). The trim removed 1 base at V and 7 bases at J, leaving 6 bases unmatched. CDR3 size: 14 residues.

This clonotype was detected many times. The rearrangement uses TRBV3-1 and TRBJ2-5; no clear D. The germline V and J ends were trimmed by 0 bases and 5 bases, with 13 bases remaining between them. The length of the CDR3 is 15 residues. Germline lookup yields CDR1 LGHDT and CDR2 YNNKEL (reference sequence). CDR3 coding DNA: TGTGCCAGCAGCCAAGATCCCGACGATCGGGAGACCCAGTACTTC. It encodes CASSQDPDDRETQYF.

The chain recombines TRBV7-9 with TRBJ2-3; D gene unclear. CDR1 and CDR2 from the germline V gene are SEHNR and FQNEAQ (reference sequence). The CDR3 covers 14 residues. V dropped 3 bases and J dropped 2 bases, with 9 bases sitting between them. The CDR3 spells CASSFFYPTDTQYF. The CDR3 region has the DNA TGTGCCAGCAGCTTTTTCTACCCCACAGATACGCAGTATTTT. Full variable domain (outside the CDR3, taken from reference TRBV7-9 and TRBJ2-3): DTGVSQNPRHKITKRGQNVTFRCDPISEHNRLYWYRQTLGQGPEFLTYFQNEAQLEKSRLLSDRFSAERPKGSFSTLEIQRTEQGDSAMYLCASSFFYPTDTQYFGPGTRLTVL.

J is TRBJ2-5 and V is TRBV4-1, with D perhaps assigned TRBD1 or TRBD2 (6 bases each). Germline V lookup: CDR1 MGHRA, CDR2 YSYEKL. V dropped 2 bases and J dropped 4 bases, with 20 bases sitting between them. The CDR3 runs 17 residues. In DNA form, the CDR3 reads TGCGCCAGCAGCCAACAGGGGTTGGGGGGCACTCTAGAGACCCAGTACTTC. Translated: CASSQQGLGGTLETQYF.

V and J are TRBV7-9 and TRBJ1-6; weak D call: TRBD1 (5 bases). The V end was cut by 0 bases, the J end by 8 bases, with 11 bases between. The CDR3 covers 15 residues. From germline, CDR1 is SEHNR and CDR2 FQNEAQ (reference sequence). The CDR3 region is CASSLAQGGDSPLHF. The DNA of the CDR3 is TGTGCCAGCAGCTTAGCTCAGGGAGGAGATTCACCCCTCCACTTT.

In DNA form, the CDR3 reads TGTGCCAGCAGTTTTGCCCTTGGCCGAACCTACGAGCAGTACTTC. Its protein is CASSFALGRTYEQYF. The V and J genes are TRBV28 and TRBJ2-7; D gene ambiguous. V lost 3 bases, J lost 2 bases, and 14 bases lay in between. CDR3 length equals 15 residues. Germline V gene sequence: CDR1 MDHEN, CDR2 SYDVKM.

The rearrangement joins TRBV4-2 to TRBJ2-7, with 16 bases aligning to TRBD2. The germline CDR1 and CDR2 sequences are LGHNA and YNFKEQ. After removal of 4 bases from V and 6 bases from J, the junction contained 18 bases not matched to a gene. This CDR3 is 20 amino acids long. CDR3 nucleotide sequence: TGTGCCAGCAGCCTAACCTCTAGTCCCGGGACTAGCGGGGGGGCGCGCGAGCAGTACTTC. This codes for CASSLTSSPGTSGGAREQYF.

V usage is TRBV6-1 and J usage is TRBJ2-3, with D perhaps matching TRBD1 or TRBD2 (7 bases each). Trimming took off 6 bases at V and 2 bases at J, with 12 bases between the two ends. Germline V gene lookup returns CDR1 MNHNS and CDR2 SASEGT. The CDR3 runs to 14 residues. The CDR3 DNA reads TGTGCCAGCAGCCAGGGGGGGTCCACAGATACGCAGTATTTT. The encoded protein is CASSQGGSTDTQYF.

The DNA of the CDR3 is TGCAGTGCCAGTTTAGAGGCCACAGGGGGACTTAGCACAGATACGCAGTATTTT. This translates into CSASLEATGGLSTDTQYF. This chain uses TRBV20-1 with TRBJ2-3, with TRBD1 matching 8 bases. V lost 6 bases, J lost 0 bases, and 17 bases stayed unmatched. Germline CDR1 and CDR2: DFQATT and SNEGSKA (reference sequence). The length of the CDR3 is 18 residues.

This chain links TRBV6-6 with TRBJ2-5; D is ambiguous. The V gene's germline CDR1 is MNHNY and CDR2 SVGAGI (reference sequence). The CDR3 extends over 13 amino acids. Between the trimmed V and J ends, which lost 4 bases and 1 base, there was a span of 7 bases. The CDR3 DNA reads TGTGCCAGCAGTTCGGTCAGCCAAGAGACCCAGTACTTC. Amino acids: CASSSVSQETQYF.

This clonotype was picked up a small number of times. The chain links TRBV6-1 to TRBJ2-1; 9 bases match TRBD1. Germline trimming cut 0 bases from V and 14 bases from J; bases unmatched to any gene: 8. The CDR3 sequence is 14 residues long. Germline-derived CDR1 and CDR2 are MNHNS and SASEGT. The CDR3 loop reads CASSEAPGQGKEFF. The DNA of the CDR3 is TGTGCCAGCAGTGAAGCGCCAGGACAGGGGAAGGAGTTCTTC.

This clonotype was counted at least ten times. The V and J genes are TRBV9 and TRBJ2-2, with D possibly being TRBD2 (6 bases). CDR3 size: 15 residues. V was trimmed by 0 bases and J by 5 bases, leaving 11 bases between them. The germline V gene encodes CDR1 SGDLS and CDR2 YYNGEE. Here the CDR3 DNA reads TGTGCCAGCAGCGTAGAGGGGCGGGAAACCGGGGAGCTGTTTTTT. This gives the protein CASSVEGRETGELFF.

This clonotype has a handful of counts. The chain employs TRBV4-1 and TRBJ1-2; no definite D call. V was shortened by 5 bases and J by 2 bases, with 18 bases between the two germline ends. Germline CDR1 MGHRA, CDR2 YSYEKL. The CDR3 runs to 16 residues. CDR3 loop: CASSVWEEPANYGYTF. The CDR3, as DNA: TGCGCCAGCAGCGTGTGGGAGGAACCTGCGAACTATGGCTACACCTTC.

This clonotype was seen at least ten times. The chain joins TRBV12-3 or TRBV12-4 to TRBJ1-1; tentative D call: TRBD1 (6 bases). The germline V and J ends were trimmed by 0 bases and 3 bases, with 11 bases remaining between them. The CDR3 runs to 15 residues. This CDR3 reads CASSLAWGADTEAFF. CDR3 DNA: TGTGCCAGCAGTTTAGCGTGGGGGGCCGACACTGAAGCTTTCTTT.

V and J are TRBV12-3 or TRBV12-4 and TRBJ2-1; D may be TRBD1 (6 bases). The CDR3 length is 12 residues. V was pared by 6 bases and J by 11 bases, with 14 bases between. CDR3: CASSGQSYKQFF. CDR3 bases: TGTGCCAGCAGCGGACAGAGCTATAAGCAGTTCTTC.

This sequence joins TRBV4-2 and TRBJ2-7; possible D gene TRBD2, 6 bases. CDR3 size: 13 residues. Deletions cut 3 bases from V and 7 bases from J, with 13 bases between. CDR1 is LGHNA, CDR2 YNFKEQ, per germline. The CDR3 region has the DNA TGTGCCAGCAGCCAGGGACTGGGCGGGGAGCAGTACTTC. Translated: CASSQGLGGEQYF.

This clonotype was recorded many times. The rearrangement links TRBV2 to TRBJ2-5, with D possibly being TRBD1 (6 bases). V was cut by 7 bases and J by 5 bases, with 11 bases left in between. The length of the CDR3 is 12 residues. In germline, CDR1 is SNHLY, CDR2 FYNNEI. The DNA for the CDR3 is TGTGCCAGCAAGGGGGAAGCGGAGACCCAGTACTTC. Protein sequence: CASKGEAETQYF.

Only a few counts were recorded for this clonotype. Here the CDR3 DNA reads TGTGCCAGCAGCTTAGCGGAAGCCTACGAGCAGTACTTC. This codes for CASSLAEAYEQYF. The genes are TRBV7-9 and TRBJ2-7; D is uncertain. The CDR3 contains 13 residues. Trimming removed 0 bases at V and 2 bases at J, with 5 bases between. Per germline, CDR1 SEHNR and CDR2 FQNEAQ (reference sequence).

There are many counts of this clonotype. Here the CDR3 reads CASRQRAEDEQFF. As DNA, the CDR3 is TGTGCCAGCAGACAAAGGGCCGAGGACGAGCAGTTCTTC. This chain uses TRBV12-3 or TRBV12-4 with TRBJ2-1, with D unclear. V was shortened by 6 bases and J by 10 bases, with 16 bases between the two germline ends. The CDR3 covers 13 residues.

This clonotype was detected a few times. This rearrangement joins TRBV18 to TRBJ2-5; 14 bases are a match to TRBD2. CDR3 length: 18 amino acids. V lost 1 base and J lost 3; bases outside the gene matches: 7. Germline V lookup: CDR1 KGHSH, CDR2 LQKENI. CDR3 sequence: CASSPLGLGLAGEETQYF. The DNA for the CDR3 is TGTGCCAGCTCACCACTTGGTTTGGGACTAGCGGGAGAAGAGACCCAGTACTTC.